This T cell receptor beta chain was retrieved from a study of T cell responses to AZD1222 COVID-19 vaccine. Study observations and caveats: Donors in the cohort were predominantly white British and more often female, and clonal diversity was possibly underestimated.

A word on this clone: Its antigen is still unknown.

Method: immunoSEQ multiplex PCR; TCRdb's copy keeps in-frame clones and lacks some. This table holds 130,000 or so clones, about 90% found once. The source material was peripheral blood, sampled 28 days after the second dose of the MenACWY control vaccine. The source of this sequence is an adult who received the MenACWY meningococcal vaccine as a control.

The CDR3 reads CASSPARLEDTQYF. As DNA, the CDR3 is TGCGCCAGCAGCCCCGCGCGGCTAGAAGATACGCAGTATTTT. The chain carries TRBV5-1 and TRBJ2-3, with D unresolved. Germline V CDR1 and CDR2: SGHRS, YFSETQ. Trimming pared 4 bases from V and 5 bases from J, leaving 14 bases between. The length of the CDR3 is 14 residues.